These 22 T cell receptor beta chains came from one sample sequenced in a study of cytomegalovirus exposure and HLA in healthy donors. The primer mix had 60 Vbeta and 13 Jbeta primers. Clones were read by immunoSEQ multiplex PCR, and TCRdb kept only the in-frame ones, dropping some. The sample has some 150,000 clones; roughly 89% are singletons. The sample comprised PBMCs. The receptors stem from a woman aged 25 to 39 in good health and CMV-seronegative.

The genes are TRBV5-1 and TRBJ2-7, with 9 bases fitting TRBD2. Trimming at V came to 0 bases and at J to 0 bases, leaving 4 bases not matched to a gene. This CDR3 is built from 16 residues. Germline V CDR1 and CDR2: SGHRS, YFSETQ. The CDR3 DNA reads as TGCGCCAGCAGCTTGGGGTCTAGCGGGGACTCCTACGAGCAGTACTTC. Its translation: CASSLGSSGDSYEQYF.

This sequence joins TRBV4-1 and TRBJ2-6; 9 nucleotides agree with TRBD1. Per the germline V gene, CDR1 is MGHRA and CDR2 is YSYEKL. The CDR3 covers 18 residues. V lost 4 bases and J lost 2; bases outside the gene matches: 9. CDR3: CASSRRTGGGPGANVLTF. CDR3 nucleotide sequence: TGCGCCAGCAGCCGCCGTACAGGGGGCGGTCCTGGGGCCAACGTCCTGACTTTC.

This clone was seen a single time. The rearrangement links TRBV7-2 to TRBJ2-5; 9 bases align to TRBD2. This CDR3 spans 16 amino acids. CDR1 and CDR2 (germline): SGHTA, FQGNSA. J gave up 5 bases and V 1 base, and 8 bases lay outside the gene matches. This CDR3 is CASSLVMAGGWETQYF. The DNA for the CDR3 is TGTGCCAGCAGCTTAGTAATGGCGGGGGGGTGGGAGACCCAGTACTTC. The full variable domain, with the rest looked up from reference TRBV7-2 and TRBJ2-5, is GAGVSQSPSNKVTEKGKDVELRCDPISGHTALYWYRQSLGQGLEFLIYFQGNSAPDKSGLPSDRFSAERTGGSVSTLTIQRTQQEDSAVYLCASSLVMAGGWETQYFGPGTRLLVL.

The J gene is TRBJ1-2, the V gene TRBV7-2; 12 bases are a match to TRBD1. The length of the CDR3 is 15 residues. J gave up 7 bases and V 6 bases, and 9 bases lay outside the gene matches. Germline V gene lookup returns CDR1 SGHTA and CDR2 FQGNSA. The CDR3 DNA reads TGTGCCAGCAGATCCGGGACAGGGGGCGCATCTGGCTACACCTTC. This gives the protein CASRSGTGGASGYTF.

J is TRBJ2-1 and V is TRBV28; weak D call: TRBD2 (7 bases). Trimming removed 8 bases at V and 6 bases at J, with 17 bases between. There are 14 residues in the CDR3. The germline CDR1 and CDR2 sequences are MDHEN and SYDVKM. The CDR3 here is CASGYRGAGNEQFF. Here the CDR3 DNA reads TGTGCCAGCGGATACCGGGGGGCGGGCAATGAGCAGTTCTTC. The full variable domain, its missing parts supplied by reference TRBV28 and TRBJ2-1, is DVKVTQSSRYLVKRTGEKVFLECVQDMDHENMFWYRQDPGLGLRLIYFSYDVKMKEKGDIPEGYSVSREKKERFSLILESASTNQTSMYLCASGYRGAGNEQFFGPGTRLTVL.

Concerning this clone itself: Other DNA sequences in this specimen translate into the identical CDR3. V is TRBV19 and J is TRBJ1-2; 7 nucleotides agree with TRBD1. CDR1 is LNHDA and CDR2 is SQIVND in the germline V gene (reference sequence). The CDR3 spans 13 residues. V lost 4 bases to trimming and J lost 5 bases; unmatched junction nucleotides: 4. The DNA of the CDR3 is TGTGCCAGTAGTACCACAGGGGTTTATGGCTACACCTTC. Translating gives CASSTTGVYGYTF.

The V gene is TRBV5-6, the J gene TRBJ1-4; unclear D gene. The V and J ends lost 2 bases and 8 bases respectively, with 16 bases between them. Germline loops: CDR1 SGHDT, CDR2 YYEEEE. The CDR3 covers 15 residues. CDR3 DNA sequence: TGTGCCAGCAGCTTCTGGTATGCGATGGGCGAAAAACTGTTTTTT. Its protein product is CASSFWYAMGEKLFF. Based on the CDR3 plus reference TRBV5-6 and TRBJ1-4, the full variable domain is DAGVTQSPTHLIKTRGQQVTLRCSPKSGHDTVSWYQQALGQGPQFIFQYYEEEERQRGNFPDRFSGHQFPNYSSELNVNALLLGDSALYLCASSFWYAMGEKLFFGSGTQLSVL.

J is TRBJ2-3 and V is TRBV28, with D maybe TRBD2 (6 bases). The germline V gene has CDR1 MDHEN and CDR2 SYDVKM. V was clipped by 6 bases and J by 0 bases, with 13 bases between them. The CDR3 has 15 amino acids. The DNA of the CDR3 is TGTGCCAGCAGCCCGGGGACTCTTAGCACAGATACGCAGTATTTT. Translation: CASSPGTLSTDTQYF.

This chain connects TRBV7-2 to TRBJ1-2, with TRBD1 matching over 7 bases. V gave up 2 bases and J gave up 1 base; unmatched junction bases: 7. Per germline, CDR1 SGHTA and CDR2 FQGNSA. CDR3 length: 16 residues. The CDR3 loop is CASSLYDRALNYGYTF. The CDR3, as DNA: TGTGCCAGCAGCTTATATGACAGGGCCCTTAACTATGGCTACACCTTC.

This chain joins TRBV28 and TRBJ1-1; tentative D call: TRBD1 (5 bases). Germline V gene lookup returns CDR1 MDHEN and CDR2 SYDVKM. The CDR3 sequence is 13 residues long. Trimming cost V 3 bases and J 10 bases, with 15 bases left between them. The CDR3 nucleotides are TGTGCCAGCAGTTTTTCGGGGGTAGTACGAGCTTTCTTT. Its protein product is CASSFSGVVRAFF.

About this clone itself: The junction and the germline gene differ at one end; a read error may be behind it. V usage is TRBV7-9 and J usage is TRBJ2-7; 10 bases match TRBD1. The CDR3 spans 11 residues. CDR1 SEHNR and CDR2 FQNEAQ come from the germline V gene (reference sequence). The CDR3 DNA reads as TGTGCCAGCAGCCGTGACAGGGGGCCCGTCTTC. Translation gives CASSRDRGPVF.

The table lists this clone with a few counts. The chain carries TRBV18 and TRBJ1-1; TRBD1 aligns across 11 bases. This CDR3 spans 14 amino acids. The V segment lost 6 bases and the J segment 6 bases; nucleotides outside the gene matches: 6. Germline CDR1 reads KGHSH; CDR2 reads LQKENI. The CDR3 reads CASSLPGQGAEAFF. CDR3 sequence (DNA): TGTGCCAGCTCGCTACCGGGACAGGGGGCTGAAGCTTTCTTT. Full variable domain (missing parts from reference TRBV18 and TRBJ1-1): NAGVMQNPRHLVRRRGQEARLRCSPMKGHSHVYWYRQLPEEGLKFMVYLQKENIIDESGMPKERFSAEFPKEGPSILRIQQVVRGDSAAYFCASSLPGQGAEAFFGQGTRLTVV.

This clone was seen just once. V and J are TRBV7-6 and TRBJ2-7, with TRBD1 matching 8 bases. CDR1 and CDR2 from the germline V gene are SGHVS and FNYEAQ. With 1 base clipped from V and 6 bases from J, the junction kept 5 bases outside the gene matches. This CDR3 contains 14 residues. The CDR3 DNA sequence: TGTGCCAGCAGCTTAGAGCCAGGGGGCCGCGAGCAGTACTTC. Its protein is CASSLEPGGREQYF.

The J gene is TRBJ1-4, the V gene TRBV28, with TRBD1 matching 9 bases. V lost 5 bases, J lost 0 bases, and 10 bases stayed unmatched. The CDR3 is 18 amino acids. Germline-derived CDR1 and CDR2 are MDHEN and SYDVKM. In DNA form, the CDR3 reads TGTGCCAGCAGTATTCCGGGACAGGGACTTGCAACTAATGAAAAACTGTTTTTT. Its protein product is CASSIPGQGLATNEKLFF. The full variable domain, its missing parts supplied by reference TRBV28 and TRBJ1-4, is DVKVTQSSRYLVKRTGEKVFLECVQDMDHENMFWYRQDPGLGLRLIYFSYDVKMKEKGDIPEGYSVSREKKERFSLILESASTNQTSMYLCASSIPGQGLATNEKLFFGSGTQLSVL.

The V gene is TRBV13, the J gene TRBJ1-1; no clear D. V lost 5 bases and J 1 base, leaving 8 bases between the germline ends. Germline CDR1 is PRHDT and CDR2 is FYEKMQ (reference sequence). The length of the CDR3 is 13 residues. The CDR3 DNA follows: TGTGCCAGCAGCCCACGAGGGAACACTGAAGCTTTCTTT. It codes for CASSPRGNTEAFF.

V is TRBV4-1 and J is TRBJ2-5; D perhaps matches TRBD2 (5 bases). Germline V gene data show CDR1 as MGHRA and CDR2 as YSYEKL. Trimming took 0 bases from V and 2 from J, leaving 10 bases between them. CDR3 length: 15 residues. The CDR3 sequence is CASSQDERLQETQYF. The DNA of the CDR3 is TGCGCCAGCAGCCAAGATGAGCGGTTGCAAGAGACCCAGTACTTC.

The V gene is TRBV4-3, the J gene TRBJ1-1, with D perhaps matching TRBD1 (5 bases). Trimming took off 1 base at V and 5 bases at J, with 17 bases between the two ends. Germline CDR1 is LGHNA and CDR2 is YSLEER. The CDR3 is made up of 16 amino acids. The DNA of the CDR3 is TGCGCCAGCAGCCAAGTGTTCAGGGCGGGGGATACTGAAGCTTTCTTT. Translation: CASSQVFRAGDTEAFF.

This clone was seen only a few times. This chain joins TRBV6-5 and TRBJ1-3; 8 bases are shared with TRBD1. This CDR3 is 15 amino acids long. The junction had 2 bases not matched to a gene; V was cut back by 0 bases and J by 4 bases. CDR1 and CDR2 from the germline V gene are MNHEY and SVGAGI. CDR3 protein: CASSYSAGGGNTIYF. The CDR3 DNA is TGTGCCAGCAGTTACTCGGCAGGGGGCGGAAACACCATATATTTT.

This chain connects TRBV5-6 to TRBJ2-7, with 7 bases aligning to TRBD2. Germline loops: CDR1 SGHDT, CDR2 YYEEEE. With 4 bases clipped from V and 3 bases from J, the junction kept 7 bases outside the gene matches. CDR3 size: 14 residues. The CDR3 DNA reads as TGTGCCAGCAGCGTGGGAGGGGACTTCTACGAGCAGTACTTC. Translation: CASSVGGDFYEQYF.

The chain links TRBV29-1 to TRBJ2-3, with TRBD1 as a possible D gene (6 bases). The CDR3 is made up of 13 amino acids. The germline gives CDR1 SQVTM, CDR2 ANQGSEA. Trimming removed 4 bases at V and 1 base at J, with 9 bases between. The CDR3 reads CSVGTARTDTQYF. Here the CDR3 DNA reads TGCAGCGTTGGGACAGCCCGCACAGATACGCAGTATTTT.

The rearrangement links TRBV28 to TRBJ1-2; 10 nucleotides agree with TRBD1. CDR1 MDHEN and CDR2 SYDVKM come from the germline V gene. J gave up 7 bases and V 1 base, and 9 bases lay outside the gene matches. This CDR3 comprises 16 residues. The DNA for the CDR3 is TGTGCCAGCAGTTTATTCAAGGACAGGGGGGTGGGTGGCTACACCTTC. Protein: CASSLFKDRGVGGYTF.

This clone showed up just once. The J gene is TRBJ2-3, the V gene TRBV9, with TRBD2 matching 7 bases. Looked up from germline, CDR1 is SGDLS and CDR2 is YYNGEE. The CDR3 sequence is 15 residues long. J gave up 5 bases and V 0 bases, and 6 bases lay outside the gene matches. CDR3 bases: TGTGCCAGCAGCGTAGGCGGGGGTACGGTAGATACGCAGTATTTT. This codes for CASSVGGGTVDTQYF.